Sequencing of this T cell receptor (beta chain) was carried out in a study of spatial heterogeneity in lung cancer. Time point described: blood at routine non-recurrence follow-up after resection. Material for sequencing was whole RNA from tumor, nontumor lung or frozen PBMC, left unsorted. Many counts were recorded for this clonotype. In TCRdb, the 5' RACE reads were re-called with MiXCR into one record per CDR3 protein. Counted here are under 30,000 distinct CDR3 sequences, 4.5% to 7.5% occurring once; the ten biggest clones make up 22%. CDR1 is SGHVS and CDR2 is FQNEAQ in the germline V gene. V was trimmed by 5 bases and J by 0 bases, leaving 17 bases between them. The CDR3 is 17 amino acids.

This clonotype was obtained from a male donor with early-stage non-small cell lung cancer. The source material was PBMCs, sampled at follow-up. The V gene is TRBV7-8, the J gene TRBJ1-5, with D tentatively TRBD1 (6 bases). In DNA, the CDR3 is TGTGCCAGCAGCCCGGGACATTCTAAGGGTAGCAATCAGCCCCAGCATTTT. Encoded protein: CASSPGHSKGSNQPQHF.